In this sample, the clone carrying this T cell receptor (beta chain) turned up many times. The CDR3 contains 15 residues. The germline CDR1 and CDR2 sequences are SGHRS and YFSETQ. Unmatched junction bases numbered 11, after V lost 4 bases and J lost 8 bases. TCRdb recomputed calls from the 5' RACE reads with MiXCR, one row per CDR3 protein. The sample has 46,000 or so distinct CDR3 sequences, approximately 10% seen once. The data belong to a study of neurological immune-mediated disorders. The sequenced sample was PBMCs. This sequence joins TRBV5-1 and TRBJ1-2; 10 nucleotides agree with TRBD1. This sequence originates from a woman aged 40 to 50 with HTLV-1-associated myelopathy (HAM/TSP). In DNA, the CDR3 is TGCGCCAGCAGCCAAATCGACGGACAGGGGGGCGGCTACACCTTC. Its protein is CASSQIDGQGGGYTF.